This TCR beta chain was obtained from a study of cytomegalovirus exposure and HLA in healthy donors. Background on the study: Of 300 to 500 genotyped donors, 75% to 90% grouped in the Caucasian-associated ancestry cluster.

Broader study findings: Only CMV serostatus was available as immune exposure information.

For this clone: The antigen is not known.

V dropped 8 bases and J dropped 9 bases, with 23 bases sitting between them. CDR3 length: 16 amino acids. Germline CDR1 SNHLY, CDR2 FYNNEI. It was with 60 Vbeta and 13 Jbeta primers that the PCR ran. Repertoires were generated with immunoSEQ multiplex PCR, while TCRdb's copy carries only in-frame clones and drops some. The table lists 35,000 to 45,000 clones. This receptor was taken from a man under 40 in good health and CMV-seronegative. The material sequenced was PBMCs. This chain joins TRBV2 and TRBJ2-6; unclear D gene. The CDR3 coding sequence is TGTGCCAGCGATCCTCAGCGTGGAGTCTCCGGCAACGTCCTGACTTTC. Residues: CASDPQRGVSGNVLTF.